This T cell receptor (beta chain) was documented in a study of a mutant IDH1 vaccine in newly diagnosed glioma. Using immunoSEQ multiplex PCR, the repertoire was profiled, and TCRdb retains in-frame clones only, with some absent. The repertoire has about 98,000 clones, about 87% of them found once; the top ten carry roughly 0.54%. Described time point: baseline, week 1 (first vaccination visit). Treatment described: pre-vaccination baseline after standard-of-care therapy. The CDR3 is 15 residues long. The germline CDR1 and CDR2 sequences are MDHEN and SYDVKM. Trimming stripped 5 bases from V and 1 base from J, with 12 bases between.

The chain links TRBV28 to TRBJ2-4; D possibly corresponds to TRBD2 (6 bases). This specimen was PBMCs, taken from a glioma patient treated with radiotherapy, temozolomide or both. The clonotype originates from a woman aged 45-60 years with glioma. As DNA, the CDR3 is TGTGCCAGCAGTACCACGGAGGGGGCCAAAAACATTCAGTACTTC. Translated, it gives CASSTTEGAKNIQYF.